The 7 T cell receptor beta chains in this list originate from one sample, sequenced in a study of early T cells in non-severe SARS-CoV-2 infection. TCRdb used MiXCR to reprocess the 5' RACE reads, holding one entry per CDR3 protein. This sample has about 27,000 distinct CDR3 sequences; around 4.4% occur once, and the top ten carry roughly 11%. The sequenced sample consisted of whole blood. These receptors were taken from an adult who was a healthcare worker with PCR-confirmed SARS-CoV-2 infection or an uninfected control (not recorded which).

This clonotype was observed at least ten times. The chain links TRBV6-2 or TRBV6-3 to TRBJ2-6; D perhaps matches TRBD2 (5 bases). Germline-derived CDR1 and CDR2 are MNHEY and SVGEGT. This CDR3 is 15 amino acids long. The V end lost 5 bases, the J end lost 2 bases, and 10 bases lay between the germline ends. This chain's CDR3 is CASSPDGAGANVLTF. The DNA of the CDR3 is TGTGCCAGCAGTCCCGACGGGGCTGGGGCCAACGTCCTGACTTTC.

This clonotype was observed many times. The chain combines TRBV3-1 with TRBJ2-6; 9 positions match TRBD1. Losses at the gene ends were 6 bases for V and 0 bases for J; bases not matched to a gene: 6. The CDR3 contains 17 residues. The germline gives CDR1 LGHDT, CDR2 YNNKEL (reference sequence). This chain's CDR3 is CASSHGQGTSGANVLTF. Written as DNA, the CDR3 is TGTGCCAGCAGTCACGGACAGGGGACCTCTGGGGCCAACGTCCTGACTTTC.

This CDR3 reads CASSLRESDEQFF. The CDR3 DNA reads TGTGCCAGCAGCCTCCGGGAAAGCGATGAGCAGTTCTTC. The chain joins TRBV7-9 to TRBJ2-1, with D perhaps matching TRBD2 (5 bases). V was shortened by 5 bases and J by 8 bases, with 13 bases between the two germline ends. Germline V CDR1 and CDR2: SEHNR, FQNEAQ (reference sequence). The CDR3 spans 13 residues.

This clonotype was recorded at least ten times. This chain connects TRBV15 to TRBJ1-5; TRBD1 is a possible D gene (6 bases). The CDR3 is made up of 16 amino acids. The germline V gene encodes CDR1 LNHNV and CDR2 YYDKDF (reference sequence). The germline V and J ends were trimmed by 7 bases and 3 bases, with 19 bases remaining between them. In DNA, the CDR3 is TGTGCCACCAACAGGGACATTAAGGACATCAATCAGCCCCAGCATTTT. It encodes CATNRDIKDINQPQHF.

The J gene is TRBJ2-1, the V gene TRBV25-1; possibly TRBD1 for D (6 bases). This CDR3 is built from 13 residues. From germline, CDR1 is MGHDK and CDR2 SYGVNS. V gave up 6 bases and J gave up 5 bases, with 11 bases separating them. In DNA, the CDR3 is TGTGCCAGCAGACCGACAGGAAACAATGAGCAGTTCTTC. Protein product: CASRPTGNNEQFF.

This clonotype was detected many times. V gene TRBV20-1 combines with J gene TRBJ2-5, with D possibly matching TRBD2 (6 bases). V was trimmed by 0 bases and J by 1 base, leaving 15 bases between them. Germline V CDR1 and CDR2: DFQATT, SNEGSKA (reference sequence). The CDR3 length is 16 residues. As DNA, the CDR3 is TGCAGTGCTAGAGATCTTTTCGCTAGCGCCCAAGAGACCCAGTACTTC. The encoded protein is CSARDLFASAQETQYF.

This clonotype came up many times. This chain connects TRBV18 to TRBJ1-4; 8 bases are shared with TRBD1. This CDR3 spans 15 amino acids. Losses at the gene ends were 3 bases for V and 7 bases for J; bases not matched to a gene: 7. CDR1 and CDR2 (germline): KGHSH, LQKENI. The chain's CDR3 is CASSPSGTGFEKLFF. CDR3 DNA: TGTGCCAGCTCACCCTCCGGGACAGGCTTTGAAAAACTGTTTTTT.